The rows below give T cell receptor beta chains drawn from one sample of a study of T-cell reconstitution after alpha-beta-depleted transplantation in children. A single record per CDR3 protein comes from TCRdb applying MiXCR to the PCR reads. The sample consists of under 400,000 distinct CDR3 sequences, roughly 25% of them appearing once. Specimen: PBMCs, mostly from graft donor cells, collected 180 days after TCRalphabeta/CD19-depleted stem cell transplant. Source of these receptors: a male patient between 10 and 17 years old who had a stem cell transplant for acute lymphoblastic leukemia, so the T cells may come from the graft donor. Both conserved end residues are part of each CDR3. D genes are given only for firm matches. Clone sizes are given selectively: once, few, many, or a class where the clone is expanded.

V: TRBV7-7
J: TRBJ2-1
size: -
D: -
DNA: TGTGCCACCTGCGGGGATGGTGGGGAGCAGTTCTTC
CDR3: CATCGDGGEQFF

V: TRBV25-1
J: TRBJ2-1
size: -
D: -
DNA: TGTGCCAGCAGTGAAAAGGGAGGATCACTAGAGCAGTTCTTC
CDR3: CASSEKGGSLEQFF

V: TRBV2
J: TRBJ2-1
size: few
D: -
DNA: TGTGCCAGCAGGAGTAGACCCGGCCCCTACAATGAGCAGTTCTTC
CDR3: CASRSRPGPYNEQFF

V: TRBV11-2
J: TRBJ2-1
size: -
D: -
DNA: TGTGCCAGCAGCTCCTCTGGGGTAACGAATGAGCAGTTCTTC
CDR3: CASSSSGVTNEQFF

V: TRBV12-3/TRBV12-4
J: TRBJ1-1
size: few
D: TRBD1
DNA: TGTGCCAGCAGGATCCCCACGCAGGGGGATTCAGCTTTCTTT
CDR3: CASRIPTQGDSAFF

V: TRBV12-3/TRBV12-4
J: TRBJ2-3
size: -
D: -
DNA: TGTGCCAGCAGTTCCCCGGGGGCGGGAAGCACAGATACGCAGTATTTT
CDR3: CASSSPGAGSTDTQYF

V: TRBV6-5
J: TRBJ2-7
size: -
D: TRBD2
DNA: TGTGCCAGCAGTTCCGCGGGGGGGGCGAGCTCCTACGAGCAGTACTTC
CDR3: CASSSAGGASSYEQYF

V: TRBV6-5
J: TRBJ1-5
size: -
D: -
DNA: TGTGCCAGCAGTTACTCGAGGGCGGGCAATCAGCCCCAGCATTTT
CDR3: CASSYSRAGNQPQHF

V: TRBV27
J: TRBJ1-6
size: -
D: -
DNA: TGTGCCAGCAGTATTACAGGGAGCTCCTATAATTCACCCCTCCACTTT
CDR3: CASSITGSSYNSPLHF

V: TRBV29-1
J: TRBJ1-1
size: few
D: TRBD1
DNA: TGCAGCGTTGACGGCCCCTACAGGGGGACTGAAGCTTTCTTT
CDR3: CSVDGPYRGTEAFF

V: TRBV29-1
J: TRBJ2-5
size: -
D: -
DNA: TGCAGCTCTGTAGGGGTGGAAGAGACCCAGTACTTC
CDR3: CSSVGVEETQYF

V: TRBV7-2
J: TRBJ2-5
size: -
D: -
DNA: TGTGCCAGCAGCTTATTGCGGACTCGCCGTGGTGAGACCCAGTACTTC
CDR3: CASSLLRTRRGETQYF

V: TRBV6-2/TRBV6-3
J: TRBJ2-5
size: -
D: -
DNA: TGTGCCAGCAGTTCCACTTCGGAGACCCAGTACTTC
CDR3: CASSSTSETQYF

V: TRBV29-1
J: TRBJ2-7
size: -
D: TRBD2
DNA: TGCAGCGACGGACTAGCGGGAGGTCTGTACGAGCAGTACTTC
CDR3: CSDGLAGGLYEQYF

V: TRBV6-5
J: TRBJ1-3
size: -
D: TRBD1
DNA: TGTGCCAGCAGTTTCACAGGGGGGAGAAATGGAAACACCATATATTTT
CDR3: CASSFTGGRNGNTIYF

V: TRBV29-1
J: TRBJ2-6
size: -
D: TRBD2
DNA: TGCAGCGCCAGACTAGCGCCAAACTCTGGGGCCAACGTCCTGACTTTC
CDR3: CSARLAPNSGANVLTF

V: TRBV14
J: TRBJ2-1
size: -
D: -
DNA: TGTGCCAGCAGCCAATGGGGCTACAATGAGCAGTTCTTC
CDR3: CASSQWGYNEQFF

V: TRBV7-9
J: TRBJ2-3
size: -
D: -
DNA: TGTGCCAGCAGCCATCAGGCCAAAGATACGCAGTATTTT
CDR3: CASSHQAKDTQYF

V: TRBV5-1
J: TRBJ2-7
size: many
D: -
DNA: TGCGCCAGCAGCCCCGGACATTCCTACGAGCAGTACTTC
CDR3: CASSPGHSYEQYF

V: TRBV12-3/TRBV12-4
J: TRBJ2-1
size: many
D: TRBD1
DNA: TGTGCCAGCAGTCGCTTGACAGGGTGGAATGAGCAGTTCTTC
CDR3: CASSRLTGWNEQFF

V: TRBV4-1
J: TRBJ2-7
size: -
D: TRBD2
DNA: TGCGCCAGCAGCCAACGCAAGCGGGAGGCCCCTCAGAGGCAGTACTTC
CDR3: CASSQRKREAPQRQYF

V: TRBV3-1
J: TRBJ2-2
size: -
D: -
DNA: TGTGCCAGCAGCCAGGCGTGGGGGGCAGTGGAGCTGTTTTTT
CDR3: CASSQAWGAVELFF

V: TRBV12-3/TRBV12-4
J: TRBJ2-1
size: -
D: -
DNA: TGTGCCAGCAGTTTCCCGTATAGCTCCTACAATGAGCAGTTCTTC
CDR3: CASSFPYSSYNEQFF

V: TRBV6-4
J: TRBJ1-6
size: -
D: -
DNA: TGTGCCAGCAGTGACGGGCGGCGTAATTCACCCCTCCACTTT
CDR3: CASSDGRRNSPLHF

V: TRBV13
J: TRBJ2-7
size: -
D: -
DNA: TGTGCCAGCAGCTTAGGACATGCTCCCTACGAGCAGTACTTC
CDR3: CASSLGHAPYEQYF

V: TRBV14
J: TRBJ2-1
size: -
D: -
DNA: TGTGCCAGCAGCCCGGAGGTGGATGAGCAGTTCTTC
CDR3: CASSPEVDEQFF

V: TRBV10-3
J: TRBJ2-7
size: -
D: -
DNA: TGTGCCATCAGTGAGGCCATCGGAACCTACGAGCAGTACTTC
CDR3: CAISEAIGTYEQYF

V: TRBV7-9
J: TRBJ1-3
size: few
D: -
DNA: TGTGCCAGCAGCTTAGTCTCCCCCGGAGTACCTGGAAACACCATATATTTT
CDR3: CASSLVSPGVPGNTIYF

V: TRBV5-1
J: TRBJ1-1
size: -
D: -
DNA: TGCGCCAGCAGAGAAAAAGGGGCCGCTGAAGCTTTCTTT
CDR3: CASREKGAAEAFF

V: TRBV5-1
J: TRBJ2-1
size: -
D: -
DNA: TGCGCCAGCAGCCTGAACATAGGATCCTACAATGAGCAGTTCTTC
CDR3: CASSLNIGSYNEQFF

V: TRBV25-1
J: TRBJ2-2
size: -
D: -
DNA: TGTGCCAGCAGTCCCACCTCGATGTCATTAAACACCGGGGAGCTGTTTTTT
CDR3: CASSPTSMSLNTGELFF

V: TRBV19
J: TRBJ1-1
size: once
D: TRBD1
DNA: TGTGCCAGCCGGGACAGGGGCATGGGGAACACTGAAGCTTTCTTT
CDR3: CASRDRGMGNTEAFF

V: TRBV5-5
J: TRBJ1-1
size: -
D: TRBD1
DNA: TGTGCCAGCAGCTTGGATTTCCGGGACAGGGTTTTCTCTGAAGCTTTCTTT
CDR3: CASSLDFRDRVFSEAFF

V: TRBV28
J: TRBJ2-7
size: -
D: -
DNA: TGTGCCAGCCGGGACCAGGCGTACGAGCAGTACTTC
CDR3: CASRDQAYEQYF

V: TRBV11-3
J: TRBJ2-3
size: -
D: -
DNA: TGTGCCAGCAGCTCCTCGGCCGGCGTCACAGATACGCAGTATTTT
CDR3: CASSSSAGVTDTQYF

V: TRBV7-6
J: TRBJ1-2
size: few
D: -
DNA: TGTGCCAGCGGGTCTGGAGGTTGGACAAGCTATGGCTACACCTTC
CDR3: CASGSGGWTSYGYTF